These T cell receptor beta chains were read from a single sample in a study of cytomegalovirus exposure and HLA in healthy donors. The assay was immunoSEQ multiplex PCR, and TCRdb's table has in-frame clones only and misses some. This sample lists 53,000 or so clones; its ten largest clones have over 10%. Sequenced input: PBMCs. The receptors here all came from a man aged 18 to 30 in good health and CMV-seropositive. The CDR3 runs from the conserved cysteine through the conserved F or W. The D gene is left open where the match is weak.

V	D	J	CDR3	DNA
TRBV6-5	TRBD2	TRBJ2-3	CASSLTSGSDTQYF	TGTGCCAGCAGCCTGACTAGCGGATCAGATACGCAGTATTTT
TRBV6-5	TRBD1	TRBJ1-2	CASSPGQVVGYGYTF	TGTGCCAGCAGCCCAGGACAGGTTGTGGGCTATGGCTACACCTTC
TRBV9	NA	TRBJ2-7	CASSVDPGRGYEQYF	TGTGCCAGCAGCGTAGATCCGGGCAGGGGATACGAGCAGTACTTC
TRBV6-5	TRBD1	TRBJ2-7	CASSPNRDRNEQYF	TGTGCCAGCAGTCCGAACCGGGACAGGAACGAGCAGTACTTC
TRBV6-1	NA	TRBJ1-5	CASTREGNQPQHF	TGTGCCAGCACCAGGGAAGGCAATCAGCCCCAGCATTTT
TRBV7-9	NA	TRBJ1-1	CASPGAEAFF	TGTGCCAGCCCCGGGGCTGAAGCTTTCTTT
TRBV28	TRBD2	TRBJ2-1	CAAGASGLNEQFF	TGTGCCGCTGGGGCTAGCGGTCTCAATGAGCAGTTCTTC
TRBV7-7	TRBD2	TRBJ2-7	CASSPFPSGKTYEQYF	TGTGCTAGCAGCCCCTTCCCCAGCGGGAAGACCTACGAGCAGTACTTC
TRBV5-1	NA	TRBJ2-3	CASHAGRTDTQYF	TGCGCCAGCCACGCGGGGAGAACAGATACGCAGTATTTT
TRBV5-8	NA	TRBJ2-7	CASSLGSSYEQYF	TGTGCCAGCAGCTTGGGGAGCTCCTACGAGCAGTACTTC
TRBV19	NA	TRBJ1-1	CASSIGGGTEAFF	TGTGCCAGTAGTATCGGCGGGGGGACTGAAGCTTTCTTT